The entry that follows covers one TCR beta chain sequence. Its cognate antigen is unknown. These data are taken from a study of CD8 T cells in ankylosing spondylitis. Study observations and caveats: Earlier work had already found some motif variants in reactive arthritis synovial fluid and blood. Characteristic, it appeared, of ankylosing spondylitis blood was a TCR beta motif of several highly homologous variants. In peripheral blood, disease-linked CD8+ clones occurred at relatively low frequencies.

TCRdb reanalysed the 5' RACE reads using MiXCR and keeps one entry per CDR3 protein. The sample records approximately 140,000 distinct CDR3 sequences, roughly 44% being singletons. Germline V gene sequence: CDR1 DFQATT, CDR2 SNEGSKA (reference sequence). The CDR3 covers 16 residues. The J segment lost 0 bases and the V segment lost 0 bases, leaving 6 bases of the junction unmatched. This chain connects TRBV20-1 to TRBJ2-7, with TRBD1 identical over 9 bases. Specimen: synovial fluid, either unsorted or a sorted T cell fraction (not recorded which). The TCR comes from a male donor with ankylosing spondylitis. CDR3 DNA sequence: TGCAGTGCTAGAGATTGGGGACAGGGCCACTCCTACGAGCAGTACTTC. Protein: CSARDWGQGHSYEQYF.